These 18 T cell receptor beta chains were all obtained from the same sample, sequenced in a study of monozygotic twins with inflammatory bowel disease. After re-calling the 5' RACE reads, TCRdb lists one entry per CDR3 protein, DNA absent. This repertoire comprises over 110,000 distinct CDR3 sequences; its ten largest clones make up less than 3%. Sequenced input: blood. The receptors stem from a human donor with ulcerative colitis or Crohn's disease, or a healthy co-twin of an affected twin (not recorded which).

The chain carries TRBV7-2 and TRBJ2-7. The CDR3 has 12 amino acids. Germline V gene sequence: CDR1 SGHTA, CDR2 FQGNSA. CDR3 in amino acids: CASSSPNLEQYF.

The rearrangement links TRBV7-2 to TRBJ2-2. The CDR3 sequence is 15 residues long. Per the germline V gene, CDR1 is SGHTA and CDR2 is FQGNSA. CDR3 protein: CASSLSGGNTGELFF.

The chain employs TRBV6-2 or TRBV6-3 and TRBJ2-7; TCRdb's D gene call, TRBD1, goes unchecked for lack of DNA. The CDR3 totals 15 residues. Germline-derived CDR1 and CDR2 are MNHEY and SVGEGT. CDR3 protein: CASRETGGYRYEQYF.

The V gene is TRBV5-6, the J gene TRBJ2-1. The CDR3 has 14 residues. Per germline, CDR1 SGHDT and CDR2 YYEEEE. This CDR3 reads CASSFNTRYNEQFF.

The rearrangement joins TRBV7-2 to TRBJ2-1; TCRdb's D call, TRBD1, is unchecked because there is no DNA. This CDR3 has 15 amino acids. The germline gives CDR1 SGHTA, CDR2 FQGNSA. The CDR3 region is CASSQSTGSADDQFF.

The V and J genes are TRBV3-1 and TRBJ2-7. CDR3 length equals 14 residues. Germline values: CDR1 LGHDT, CDR2 YNNKEL (reference sequence). This CDR3 is CASSQGFLAYEQYF.

This rearrangement joins TRBV20-1 to TRBJ1-2. Germline CDR1 DFQATT, CDR2 SNEGSKA (reference sequence). CDR3 length: 15 amino acids. CDR3: CSARRNSGREYGYTF.

The chain joins TRBV18 to TRBJ1-4. The CDR3 runs 14 residues. CDR1 KGHSH and CDR2 LQKENI come from the germline V gene. CDR3 region: CASSPTGRGEKLFF.

The gene calls are TRBV5-6 and TRBJ2-1; TCRdb outputs TRBD1, but without DNA this stays unchecked. This CDR3 spans 16 amino acids. Germline V gene lookup returns CDR1 SGHDT and CDR2 YYEEEE. CDR3: CASSLVELRGRNEQFF.

The CDR3 sequence is CASSTQGGAQPQHF. V gene TRBV5-1 combines with J gene TRBJ1-5. CDR1 is SGHRS and CDR2 is YFSETQ in the germline V gene. The CDR3 runs to 14 residues.

The chain recombines TRBV5-1 with TRBJ2-3; TCRdb proposes TRBD1, but this gene call is untestable without DNA. The CDR3 extends over 16 amino acids. Germline values: CDR1 SGHRS, CDR2 YFSETQ. The CDR3 sequence is CASSLAGTGGTDTQYF.

The chain carries TRBV5-5 and TRBJ2-2; the D gene TCRdb calls, TRBD1, cannot be checked with no DNA. This CDR3 region has 14 residues. The germline V gene has CDR1 SGHKS and CDR2 YYEKEE (reference sequence). CDR3: CASSKGQITGELFF.

This rearrangement joins TRBV7-3 to TRBJ2-4; lacking DNA, the TRBD1 call made by TCRdb goes unchecked. Germline V gene lookup returns CDR1 SGHTA and CDR2 FQGTGA. The CDR3 has 13 amino acids. CDR3: CASSSDRRNIQYF.

This rearrangement joins TRBV20-1 to TRBJ1-1. CDR1 is DFQATT and CDR2 is SNEGSKA in the germline V gene (reference sequence). CDR3 size: 12 residues. The CDR3 sequence: CSASTRDTEAFF.

This sequence joins TRBV18 and TRBJ1-6; TCRdb lists TRBD1, though no DNA is available to test this call. This CDR3 has 16 residues. Germline CDR1 is KGHSH and CDR2 is LQKENI. CDR3 sequence: CASSPEQVRGNSPLHF.

This chain joins TRBV27 and TRBJ1-5; checking the TCRdb D call of TRBD1 is not possible without DNA. The CDR3 sequence is 17 residues long. The germline V gene encodes CDR1 MNHEY and CDR2 SMNVEV (reference sequence). CDR3 region: CASGSGQGFSSNQPQHF.

CDR3 loop: CASMEIESTDTQYF. The rearrangement joins TRBV5-1 to TRBJ2-3. CDR1 and CDR2 (germline): SGHRS, YFSETQ. There are 14 residues in the CDR3.

V is TRBV9 and J is TRBJ2-7; no DNA is available, so the TRBD1 call from TCRdb remains unchecked. The V gene's germline CDR1 is SGDLS and CDR2 YYNGEE. The CDR3 length is 17 residues. CDR3 in amino acids: CASSVASGRLYYYQQYF.